This T cell receptor beta chain came from a study of T cell repertoires in cytomegalovirus infection. Findings and caveats of the study: HLA-C-restricted CMV-specific TCR beta clonotypes prevailed in the ex vivo response.

Using its own MiXCR run on the reads, TCRdb lists one record per CDR3 protein. The sample includes about 740,000 distinct CDR3 sequences, less than 40% seen only once; the top ten take under 3.5%. The CDR3 is made up of 17 amino acids. V shed 2 bases and J shed 1 base, with 16 bases lying between them. Germline CDR1 and CDR2: MNHNS and SASEGT. This clonotype has just a few counts. No antigen is known for it. This chain uses TRBV6-1 with TRBJ2-3; perhaps D is TRBD1 or TRBD2 (5 bases each). The TCR comes from a human donor in good health (CMV status not recorded). Some clones in this sample may be carry-over from other donors' samples. Material: PBMCs. The DNA for the CDR3 is TGTGCCAGCAGTGAATATGGGACGGGATATGGCACAGATACGCAGTATTTT. It codes for CASSEYGTGYGTDTQYF.